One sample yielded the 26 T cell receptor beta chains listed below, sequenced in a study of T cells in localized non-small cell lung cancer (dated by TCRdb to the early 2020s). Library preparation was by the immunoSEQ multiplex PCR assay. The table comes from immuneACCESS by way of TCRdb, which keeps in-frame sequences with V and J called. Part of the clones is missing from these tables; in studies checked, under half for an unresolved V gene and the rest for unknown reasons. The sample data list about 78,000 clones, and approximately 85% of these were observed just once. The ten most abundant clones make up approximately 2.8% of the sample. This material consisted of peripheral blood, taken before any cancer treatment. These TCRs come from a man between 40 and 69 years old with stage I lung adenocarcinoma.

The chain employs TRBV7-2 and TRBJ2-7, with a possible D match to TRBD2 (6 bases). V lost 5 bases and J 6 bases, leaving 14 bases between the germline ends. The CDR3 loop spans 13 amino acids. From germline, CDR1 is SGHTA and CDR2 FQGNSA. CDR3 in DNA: TGTGCCAGCAGCCCGTGGGACGGGGGCGAGCAGTACTTC. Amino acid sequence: CASSPWDGGEQYF.

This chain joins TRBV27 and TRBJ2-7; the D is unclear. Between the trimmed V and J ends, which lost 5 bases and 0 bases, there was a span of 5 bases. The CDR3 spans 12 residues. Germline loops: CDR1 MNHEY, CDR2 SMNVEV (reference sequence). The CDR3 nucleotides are TGTGCCAGCAGTCAGAGCTCCTACGAGCAGTACTTC. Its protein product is CASSQSSYEQYF.

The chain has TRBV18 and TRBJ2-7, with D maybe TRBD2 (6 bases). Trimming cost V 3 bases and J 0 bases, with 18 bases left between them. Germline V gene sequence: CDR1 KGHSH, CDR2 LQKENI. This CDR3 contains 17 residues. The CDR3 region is CASSPDRGTEFSYEQYF. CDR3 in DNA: TGTGCCAGCTCACCGGATCGCGGGACCGAATTCTCCTACGAGCAGTACTTC.

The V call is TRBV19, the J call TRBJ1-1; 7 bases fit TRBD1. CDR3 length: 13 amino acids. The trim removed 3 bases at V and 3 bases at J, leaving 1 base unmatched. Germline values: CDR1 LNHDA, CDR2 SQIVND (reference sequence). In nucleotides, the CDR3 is TGTGCCAGTAGTATGCAGGGGGACACTGAAGCTTTCTTT. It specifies CASSMQGDTEAFF. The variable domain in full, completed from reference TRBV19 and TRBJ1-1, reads DGGITQSPKYLFRKEGQNVTLSCEQNLNHDAMYWYRQDPGQGLRLIYYSQIVNDFQKGDIAEGYSVSREKKESFPLTVTSAQKNPTAFYLCASSMQGDTEAFFGQGTRLTVV.

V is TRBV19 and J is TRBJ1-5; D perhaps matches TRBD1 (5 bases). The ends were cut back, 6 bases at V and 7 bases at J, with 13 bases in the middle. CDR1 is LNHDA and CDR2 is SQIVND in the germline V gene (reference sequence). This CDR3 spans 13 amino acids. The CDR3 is CASSGQGSQPQHF. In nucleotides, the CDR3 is TGTGCCAGTAGCGGGCAGGGAAGCCAGCCCCAGCATTTT.

CDR3: CASSQDVGGPRPGANVLTF. The CDR3 DNA reads as TGTGCCAGCAGCCAAGACGTTGGAGGCCCCAGACCCGGGGCCAACGTCCTGACTTTC. The V gene is TRBV14, the J gene TRBJ2-6, with D maybe TRBD2 (5 bases). CDR1 is SGHDN, CDR2 FVKESK, per germline. Trimming shortened V by 0 bases and J by 4 bases, and 19 bases separated the two germline ends. The CDR3 extends over 19 amino acids.

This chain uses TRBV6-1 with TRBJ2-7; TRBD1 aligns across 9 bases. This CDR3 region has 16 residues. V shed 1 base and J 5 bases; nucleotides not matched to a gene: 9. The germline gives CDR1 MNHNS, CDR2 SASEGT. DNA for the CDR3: TGTGCCAGCAGTGAAGTTCCGGGACAGGGTCGGGACGAGCAGTACTTC. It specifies CASSEVPGQGRDEQYF.

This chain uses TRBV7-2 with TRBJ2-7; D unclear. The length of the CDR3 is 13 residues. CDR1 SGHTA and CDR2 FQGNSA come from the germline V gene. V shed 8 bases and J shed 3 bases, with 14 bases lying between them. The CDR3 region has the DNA TGTGCCAGCTCGGTTAACCCCCTCTACGAGCAGTACTTC. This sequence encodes CASSVNPLYEQYF.

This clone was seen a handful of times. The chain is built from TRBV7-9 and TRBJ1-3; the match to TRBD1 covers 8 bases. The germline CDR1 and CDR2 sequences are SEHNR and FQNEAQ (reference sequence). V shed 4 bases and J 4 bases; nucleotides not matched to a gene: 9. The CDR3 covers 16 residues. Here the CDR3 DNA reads TGTGCCAGCAGCTCGGACAGGGCTTTAACGGGAAACACCATATATTTT. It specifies CASSSDRALTGNTIYF. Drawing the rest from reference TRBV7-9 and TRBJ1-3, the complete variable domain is DTGVSQNPRHKITKRGQNVTFRCDPISEHNRLYWYRQTLGQGPEFLTYFQNEAQLEKSRLLSDRFSAERPKGSFSTLEIQRTEQGDSAMYLCASSSDRALTGNTIYFGEGSWLTVV.

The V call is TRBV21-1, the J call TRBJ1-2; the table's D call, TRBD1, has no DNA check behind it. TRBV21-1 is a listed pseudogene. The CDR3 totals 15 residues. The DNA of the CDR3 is TGTGCCAGCACCTCCCAGGGGCAGCCCCGAAGTGGCTACACCTTC. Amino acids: CASTSQGQPRSGYTF.

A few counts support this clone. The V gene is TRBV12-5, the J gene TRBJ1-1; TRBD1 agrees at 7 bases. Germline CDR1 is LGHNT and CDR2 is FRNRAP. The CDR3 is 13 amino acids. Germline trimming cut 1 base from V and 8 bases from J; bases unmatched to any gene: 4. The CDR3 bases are TGTGCTAGTGGTTTGGACATACAGGGGGAAGCTTTCTTT. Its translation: CASGLDIQGEAFF.

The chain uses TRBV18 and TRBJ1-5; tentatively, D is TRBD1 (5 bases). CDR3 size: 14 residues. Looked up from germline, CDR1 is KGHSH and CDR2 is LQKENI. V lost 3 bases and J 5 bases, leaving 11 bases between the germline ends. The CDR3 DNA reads TGTGCCAGCTCACCCGCCGGGGGGGATCAGCCCCAGCATTTT. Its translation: CASSPAGGDQPQHF. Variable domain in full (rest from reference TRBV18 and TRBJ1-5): NAGVMQNPRHLVRRRGQEARLRCSPMKGHSHVYWYRQLPEEGLKFMVYLQKENIIDESGMPKERFSAEFPKEGPSILRIQQVVRGDSAAYFCASSPAGGDQPQHFGDGTRLSIL.

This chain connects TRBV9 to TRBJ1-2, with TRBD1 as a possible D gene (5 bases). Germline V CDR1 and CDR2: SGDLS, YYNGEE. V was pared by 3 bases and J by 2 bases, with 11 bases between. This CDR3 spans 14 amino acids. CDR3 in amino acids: CASSGQGVNYGYTF. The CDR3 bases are TGTGCCAGCAGCGGACAAGGGGTAAACTATGGCTACACCTTC.

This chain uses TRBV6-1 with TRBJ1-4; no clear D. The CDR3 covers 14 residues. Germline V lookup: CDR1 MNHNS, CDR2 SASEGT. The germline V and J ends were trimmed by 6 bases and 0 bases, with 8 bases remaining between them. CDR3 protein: CASRRPATNEKLFF. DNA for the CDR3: TGTGCCAGCAGGCGGCCCGCAACTAATGAAAAACTGTTTTTT.

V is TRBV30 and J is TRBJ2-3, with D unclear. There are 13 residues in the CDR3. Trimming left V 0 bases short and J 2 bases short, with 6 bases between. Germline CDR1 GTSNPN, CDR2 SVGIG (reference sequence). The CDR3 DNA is TGTGCCTGGAGTGTTGGGCACACAGATACGCAGTATTTT. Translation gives CAWSVGHTDTQYF.

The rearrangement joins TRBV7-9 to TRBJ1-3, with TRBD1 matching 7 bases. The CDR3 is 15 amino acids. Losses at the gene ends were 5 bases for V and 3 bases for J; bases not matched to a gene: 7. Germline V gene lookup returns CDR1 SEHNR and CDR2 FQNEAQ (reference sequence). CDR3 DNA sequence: TGTGCCAGCAGCCCTGCGGGACAGAGTGGAAACACCATATATTTT. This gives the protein CASSPAGQSGNTIYF.

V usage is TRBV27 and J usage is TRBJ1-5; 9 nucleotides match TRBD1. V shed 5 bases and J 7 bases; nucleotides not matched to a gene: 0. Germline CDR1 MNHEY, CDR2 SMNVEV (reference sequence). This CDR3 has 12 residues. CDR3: CASSTGGQPQHF. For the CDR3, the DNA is TGTGCCAGCAGTACAGGGGGCCAGCCCCAGCATTTT.

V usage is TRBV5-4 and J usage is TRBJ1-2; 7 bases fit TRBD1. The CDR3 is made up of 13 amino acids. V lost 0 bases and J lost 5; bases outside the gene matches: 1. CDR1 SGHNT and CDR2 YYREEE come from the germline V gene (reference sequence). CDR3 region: CASSLAGQYGYTF. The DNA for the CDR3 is TGTGCCAGCAGCTTGGCGGGACAGTATGGCTACACCTTC.

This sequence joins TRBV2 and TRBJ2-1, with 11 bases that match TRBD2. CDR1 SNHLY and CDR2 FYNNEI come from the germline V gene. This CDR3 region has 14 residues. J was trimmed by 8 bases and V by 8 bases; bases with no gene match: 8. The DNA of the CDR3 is TGTGCCAGCGTACTAGCGGGAGTAAACGATGAGCAGTTCTTC. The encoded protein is CASVLAGVNDEQFF. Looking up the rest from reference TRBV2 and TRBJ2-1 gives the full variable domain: EPEVTQTPSHQVTQMGQEVILRCVPISNHLYFYWYRQILGQKVEFLVSFYNNEISEKSEIFDDQFSVERPDGSNFTLKIRSTKLEDSAMYFCASVLAGVNDEQFFGPGTRLTVL.

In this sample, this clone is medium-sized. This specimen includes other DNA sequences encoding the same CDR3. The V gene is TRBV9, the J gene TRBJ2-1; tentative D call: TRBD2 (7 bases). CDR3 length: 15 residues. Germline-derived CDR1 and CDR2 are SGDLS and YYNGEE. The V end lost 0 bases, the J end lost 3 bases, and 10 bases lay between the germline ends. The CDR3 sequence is CASSVGRGGYNEQFF. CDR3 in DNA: TGTGCCAGCAGCGTAGGGAGGGGGGGCTACAATGAGCAGTTCTTC. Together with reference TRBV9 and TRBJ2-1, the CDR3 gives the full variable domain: DSGVTQTPKHLITATGQRVTLRCSPRSGDLSVYWYQQSLDQGLQFLIQYYNGEERAKGNILERFSAQQFPDLHSELNLSSLELGDSALYFCASSVGRGGYNEQFFGPGTRLTVL.

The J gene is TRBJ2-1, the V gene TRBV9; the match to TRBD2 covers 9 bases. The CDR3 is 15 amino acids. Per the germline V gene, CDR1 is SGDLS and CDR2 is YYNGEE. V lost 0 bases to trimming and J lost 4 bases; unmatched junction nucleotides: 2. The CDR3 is CASSVDSGRYNEQFF. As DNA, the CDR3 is TGTGCCAGCAGCGTAGATAGCGGGAGATACAATGAGCAGTTCTTC.

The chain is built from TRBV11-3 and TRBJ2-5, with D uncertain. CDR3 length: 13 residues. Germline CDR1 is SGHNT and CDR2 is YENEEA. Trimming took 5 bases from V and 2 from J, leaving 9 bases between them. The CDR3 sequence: CASSIGPQETQYF. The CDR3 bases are TGTGCCAGCAGCATTGGGCCTCAAGAGACCCAGTACTTC. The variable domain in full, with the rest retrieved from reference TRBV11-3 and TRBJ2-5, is EAGVVQSPRYKIIEKKQPVAFWCNPISGHNTLYWYLQNLGQGPELLIRYENEEAVDDSQLPKDRFSAERLKGVDSTLKIQPAELGDSAVYLCASSIGPQETQYFGPGTRLLVL.

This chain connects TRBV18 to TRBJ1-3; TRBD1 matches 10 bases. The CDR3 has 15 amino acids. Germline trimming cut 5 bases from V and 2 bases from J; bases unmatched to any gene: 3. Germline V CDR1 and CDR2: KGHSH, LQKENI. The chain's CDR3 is CASSADRGPGNTIYF. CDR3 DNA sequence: TGTGCCAGCTCAGCCGACAGGGGGCCTGGAAACACCATATATTTT.

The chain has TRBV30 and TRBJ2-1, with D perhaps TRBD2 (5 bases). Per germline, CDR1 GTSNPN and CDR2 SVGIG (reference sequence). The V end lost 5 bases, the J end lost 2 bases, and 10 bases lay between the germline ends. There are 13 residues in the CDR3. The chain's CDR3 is CAWLDSAYNEQFF. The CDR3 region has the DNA TGTGCCTGGTTGGATAGCGCCTACAATGAGCAGTTCTTC.

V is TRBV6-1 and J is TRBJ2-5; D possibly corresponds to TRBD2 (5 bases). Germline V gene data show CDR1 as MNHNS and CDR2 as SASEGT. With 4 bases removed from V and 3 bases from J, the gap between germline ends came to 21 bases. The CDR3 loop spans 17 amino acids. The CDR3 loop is CASSGRYTRRGEETQYF. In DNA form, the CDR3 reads TGTGCCAGCAGTGGCCGCTATACCCGCCGGGGTGAAGAGACCCAGTACTTC.

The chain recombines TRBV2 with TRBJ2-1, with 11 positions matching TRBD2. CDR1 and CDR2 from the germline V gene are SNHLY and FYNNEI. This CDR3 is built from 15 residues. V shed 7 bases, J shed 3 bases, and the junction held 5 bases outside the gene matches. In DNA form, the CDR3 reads TGTGCCAGCACCGCGGGACTAGCGGTCTACAATGAGCAGTTCTTC. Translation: CASTAGLAVYNEQFF.